Listed here are 17 T cell receptor beta chains from one sample, sequenced in a study of T cells in narcolepsy. Assay: immunoSEQ multiplex PCR; the TCRdb copy retains only in-frame clones and omits some. The sample records more than 20,000 clones, around 80% being singletons. The sample taken for sequencing was memory (CD45RA-) CD4+ T cells from blood. Every receptor here comes from a human donor in good health.

The genes are TRBV13 and TRBJ2-1; TRBD2 is a possible D gene (5 bases). CDR1 is PRHDT and CDR2 is FYEKMQ in the germline V gene (reference sequence). V was trimmed by 6 bases and J by 6 bases, leaving 12 bases between them. CDR3 length: 13 amino acids. The CDR3 coding sequence is TGTGCCAGCAGGAGCCGTCGGGGCAATGAGCAGTTCTTC. It yields the protein CASRSRRGNEQFF.

The genes are TRBV6-6 and TRBJ2-7, with D tentatively TRBD2 (7 bases). From germline, CDR1 is MNHNY and CDR2 SVGAGI (reference sequence). V was cut by 6 bases and J by 5 bases, with 17 bases left in between. The CDR3 extends over 14 amino acids. The CDR3 loop reads CASRIEGGLNEQYF. For the CDR3, the DNA is TGTGCCAGCAGGATAGAGGGGGGGCTTAACGAGCAGTACTTC.

The CDR3: CASSLGSGGVAGAETQYF. Here the CDR3 DNA reads TGCGCCAGCAGCTTGGGGAGCGGGGGCGTTGCGGGAGCAGAGACCCAGTACTTC. The chain uses TRBV5-1 and TRBJ2-5; 8 bases align to TRBD2. In germline, CDR1 is SGHRS, CDR2 YFSETQ. V shed 0 bases and J 4 bases; nucleotides not matched to a gene: 14. The CDR3 has 18 amino acids. Combining the CDR3 with reference TRBV5-1 and TRBJ2-5 gives the whole variable domain KAGVTQTPRYLIKTRGQQVTLSCSPISGHRSVSWYQQTPGQGLQFLFEYFSETQRNKGNFPGRFSGRQFSNSRSEMNVSTLELGDSALYLCASSLGSGGVAGAETQYFGPGTRLLVL.

The V call is TRBV5-6, the J call TRBJ2-1; 10 bases are shared with TRBD2. V was pared by 6 bases and J by 9 bases, with 9 bases of the junction left unmatched. The CDR3 totals 14 residues. The germline gives CDR1 SGHDT, CDR2 YYEEEE. The CDR3 DNA follows: TGTGCCAGCATGACGAGCGGGGGGGCTGGTGAGCAGTTCTTC. Protein product: CASMTSGGAGEQFF. The full variable domain, with the rest looked up from reference TRBV5-6 and TRBJ2-1, is DAGVTQSPTHLIKTRGQQVTLRCSPKSGHDTVSWYQQALGQGPQFIFQYYEEEERQRGNFPDRFSGHQFPNYSSELNVNALLLGDSALYLCASMTSGGAGEQFFGPGTRLTVL.

This clone appeared a few times. The V gene is TRBV6-5, the J gene TRBJ2-6; D remains unclear. Germline V gene data show CDR1 as MNHEY and CDR2 as SVGAGI. V was cut by 0 bases and J by 2 bases, with 8 bases left in between. This CDR3 has 16 residues. In DNA, the CDR3 is TGTGCCAGCAGTTACTCGCGGTCCGCTGGGGCCAACGTCCTGACTTTC. It specifies CASSYSRSAGANVLTF.

CDR3 loop: CASATQGKGTEAFF. CDR3 DNA sequence: TGTGCCAGTGCCACACAGGGTAAGGGCACTGAAGCTTTCTTT. The rearrangement links TRBV19 to TRBJ1-1; D may be TRBD1 (6 bases). CDR1 and CDR2 (germline): LNHDA, SQIVND (reference sequence). The CDR3 is 14 residues long. V lost 8 bases and J lost 4, with 17 bases in between.

The sample holds a few counts of this clone. This chain links TRBV10-3 with TRBJ2-2, with D perhaps being TRBD1 or TRBD2 (5 bases each). Trimming cost V 10 bases and J 6 bases, with 15 bases left between them. Germline CDR1 ENHRY, CDR2 SYGVKD. This CDR3 has 13 residues. Here the CDR3 DNA reads TGTGCCAGCCAAGAGGGGTTGGCCGGGGAGCTGTTTTTT. Translating gives CASQEGLAGELFF.

The chain carries TRBV25-1 and TRBJ1-1; D possibly corresponds to TRBD1 (5 bases). CDR3 length: 12 residues. Germline CDR1 and CDR2: MGHDK and SYGVNS. V lost 7 bases to trimming and J lost 1 base, with 7 bases between them. The CDR3 sequence: CASTGGNTEAFF. CDR3 DNA: TGTGCCAGCACGGGGGGGAACACTGAAGCTTTCTTT.

The chain recombines TRBV2 with TRBJ2-1, with 12 nucleotides matching TRBD2. Germline V lookup: CDR1 SNHLY, CDR2 FYNNEI. CDR3 length equals 18 residues. V lost 7 bases and J lost 7; bases outside the gene matches: 17. Here the CDR3 reads CASTKRLAGDFSANEQFF. In DNA, the CDR3 is TGTGCCAGCACCAAGAGACTAGCGGGGGACTTTTCGGCAAATGAGCAGTTCTTC. The whole variable domain, remainder taken from reference TRBV2 and TRBJ2-1, is EPEVTQTPSHQVTQMGQEVILRCVPISNHLYFYWYRQILGQKVEFLVSFYNNEISEKSEIFDDQFSVERPDGSNFTLKIRSTKLEDSAMYFCASTKRLAGDFSANEQFFGPGTRLTVL.

V and J are TRBV5-1 and TRBJ2-7; 7 positions match TRBD1. This CDR3 region has 14 residues. Trimming cost V 4 bases and J 3 bases; bases outside gene matches: 7. Germline V lookup: CDR1 SGHRS, CDR2 YFSETQ. Here the CDR3 reads CASSPDREYYEQYF. For the CDR3, the DNA is TGCGCCAGCAGCCCCGACAGGGAATACTACGAGCAGTACTTC.

The genes are TRBV6-1 and TRBJ1-5, with D possibly being TRBD1 (6 bases). Germline CDR1 reads MNHNS; CDR2 reads SASEGT. This CDR3 is built from 12 residues. V was clipped by 5 bases and J by 6 bases, with 8 bases between them. The CDR3 loop is CASSRGGQPQHF. CDR3 in DNA: TGTGCCAGCAGTAGGGGGGGTCAGCCCCAGCATTTT.

The table lists this clone with a count of one. The chain is built from TRBV2 and TRBJ2-3; TRBD2 might be the D (5 bases). Per the germline V gene, CDR1 is SNHLY and CDR2 is FYNNEI. Trimming took 2 bases from V and 3 from J, leaving 12 bases between them. The length of the CDR3 is 15 residues. CDR3 protein: CASSEIALGTDTQYF. CDR3 in DNA: TGTGCCAGCAGTGAAATAGCGTTGGGTACAGATACGCAGTATTTT.

The chain has TRBV6-4 and TRBJ1-6; a possible D gene is TRBD1 (5 bases). The CDR3 runs to 14 residues. V was pared by 5 bases and J by 7 bases, with 12 bases between. Germline lookup yields CDR1 MRHNA and CDR2 SNTAGT. CDR3 DNA: TGTGCCAGCAGTACGGGCGGGGGGAATTCACCCCTCCACTTT. Protein product: CASSTGGGNSPLHF.

The CDR3 here is CASSLDRQETQYF. DNA for the CDR3: TGCGCCAGCAGCTTGGACAGACAAGAGACCCAGTACTTC. The J gene is TRBJ2-5, the V gene TRBV5-1; no definite D call. V was cut by 0 bases and J by 2 bases, with 5 bases left in between. This CDR3 is built from 13 residues. Germline CDR1 SGHRS, CDR2 YFSETQ.

The V and J genes are TRBV13 and TRBJ2-1; TRBD1 matches at 9 bases. The germline gives CDR1 PRHDT, CDR2 FYEKMQ (reference sequence). The CDR3 covers 17 residues. V was clipped by 1 base and J by 1 base; unmatched bases: 5. CDR3 DNA: TGTGCCAGCAGCTTAGACCGACAGGGGGGTTCCTACAATGAGCAGTTCTTC. As protein: CASSLDRQGGSYNEQFF.

The chain employs TRBV19 and TRBJ2-3, with D possibly TRBD1 on 6 matching bases. CDR3 size: 13 residues. Deletions cut 7 bases from V and 0 bases from J, with 8 bases between. The V gene's germline CDR1 is LNHDA and CDR2 SQIVND (reference sequence). The CDR3, as DNA: TGTGCCAGTAAGCAGGGGAGCACAGATACGCAGTATTTT. Its translation: CASKQGSTDTQYF.

The genes are TRBV5-1 and TRBJ2-7; 10 bases fit TRBD1. CDR1 is SGHRS and CDR2 is YFSETQ in the germline V gene. The V segment lost 4 bases and the J segment 3 bases; nucleotides outside the gene matches: 4. The CDR3 consists of 14 residues. The CDR3 DNA follows: TGCGCCAGCAGCGGGGACAGGGGAAACTACGAGCAGTACTTC. As protein: CASSGDRGNYEQYF.